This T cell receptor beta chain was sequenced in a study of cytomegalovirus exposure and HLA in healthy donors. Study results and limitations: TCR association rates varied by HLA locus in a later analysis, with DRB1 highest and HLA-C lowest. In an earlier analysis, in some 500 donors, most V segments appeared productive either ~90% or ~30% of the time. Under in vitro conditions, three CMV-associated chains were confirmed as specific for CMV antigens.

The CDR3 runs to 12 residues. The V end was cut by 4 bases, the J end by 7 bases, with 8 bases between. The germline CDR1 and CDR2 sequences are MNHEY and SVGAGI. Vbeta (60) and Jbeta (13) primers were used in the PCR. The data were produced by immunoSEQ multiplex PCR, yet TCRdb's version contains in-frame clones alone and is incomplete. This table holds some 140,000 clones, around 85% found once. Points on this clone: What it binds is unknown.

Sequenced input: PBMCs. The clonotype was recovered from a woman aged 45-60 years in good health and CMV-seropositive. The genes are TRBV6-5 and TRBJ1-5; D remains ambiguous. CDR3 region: CASSSPGQPQHF. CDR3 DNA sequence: TGTGCCAGCAGTTCCCCCGGGCAGCCCCAGCATTTT.